The 21 T cell receptor beta chains below come from one sample, sequenced in a study of blood T cell repertoires in COVID-19. Clones were sequenced by immunoSEQ multiplex PCR, and TCRdb holds only the in-frame ones, with some missing. Of about 23,000 clones in the sample, over 60% were seen once. Specimen: peripheral blood. These receptor sequences come from a woman older than 75 with acute or convalescent COVID-19.

The table lists this clone with a few counts. This sequence joins TRBV28 and TRBJ1-5; D not resolved. The CDR3 is made up of 16 amino acids. V was clipped by 3 bases and J by 1 base, with 13 bases between them. Per germline, CDR1 MDHEN and CDR2 SYDVKM. The CDR3 nucleotides are TGTGCCAGCAGTTTTTTGCAGGCTGCGAGCAATCAGCCCCAGCATTTT. This translates into CASSFLQAASNQPQHF.

The V and J genes are TRBV2 and TRBJ2-7; D possibly corresponds to TRBD2 (5 bases). Germline V lookup: CDR1 SNHLY, CDR2 FYNNEI. V dropped 5 bases and J dropped 1 base, with 9 bases sitting between them. This CDR3 region has 13 residues. The CDR3 protein is CASSTDFSYEQYF. CDR3 nucleotides: TGTGCCAGCAGTACGGACTTTTCCTACGAGCAGTACTTC.

J is TRBJ2-1 and V is TRBV7-8, with 7 bases matching TRBD2. After removal of 1 base from V and 6 bases from J, the junction contained 12 bases not matched to a gene. Looked up from germline, CDR1 is SGHVS and CDR2 is FQNEAQ. The CDR3 extends over 17 amino acids. Written as DNA, the CDR3 is TGTGCCAGCAGCTTAGGGAGAGGGAGGGTGAGGGGCAATGAGCAGTTCTTC. Its protein is CASSLGRGRVRGNEQFF.

V is TRBV15 and J is TRBJ2-2; tentatively, D is TRBD2 (6 bases). CDR1 and CDR2 (germline): LNHNV, YYDKDF (reference sequence). This CDR3 spans 16 amino acids. Between the trimmed V and J ends, which lost 1 base and 4 bases, there was a span of 13 bases. The CDR3 region is CATSRVLAGSTGELFF. The CDR3 nucleotides are TGTGCCACCAGCAGAGTACTAGCCGGATCCACCGGGGAGCTGTTTTTT.

Note on this clone: Sequence at one end of the junction differs from germline and may be a read error. The chain couples TRBV3-1 (or the pseudogene TRBV3-2) to TRBJ1-3; D is possibly TRBD1 (6 bases). CDR1 is LGHDT and CDR2 is YNNKEL in the germline V gene (reference sequence). There are 14 residues in the CDR3. The CDR3 here is CASSLTGSENTIYF. The CDR3 DNA follows: TGTGCCAGCAGCCTAACAGGGTCTGAAAACACCATATATTTT.

The chain employs TRBV5-1 and TRBJ1-6; D is uncertain. This CDR3 is built from 14 residues. Germline CDR1 is SGHRS and CDR2 is YFSETQ. The V and J ends lost 0 bases and 8 bases respectively, with 9 bases between them. DNA for the CDR3: TGCGCCAGCAGCTTGGGGCTGGGAGATTCACCCCTCCACTTT. This encodes CASSLGLGDSPLHF.

In this sample, this clone is medium-sized. The rearrangement links TRBV28 to TRBJ1-5, with D perhaps TRBD1 (6 bases). Germline CDR1 MDHEN, CDR2 SYDVKM. V was clipped by 6 bases and J by 11 bases, with 17 bases between them. The CDR3 consists of 13 residues. Written as DNA, the CDR3 is TGTGCCAGCAGCGCGGATGACAGGCAGACCCAGCATTTT. Translated: CASSADDRQTQHF.

The rearrangement joins TRBV4-1 to TRBJ1-4; TRBD1 aligns across 9 bases. CDR1 and CDR2 from the germline V gene are MGHRA and YSYEKL. This CDR3 region has 16 residues. The V segment lost 0 bases and the J segment 6 bases; nucleotides outside the gene matches: 5. The CDR3: CASSQDLGQGYEKLFF. The DNA of the CDR3 is TGCGCCAGCAGCCAAGATTTGGGACAGGGTTATGAAAAACTGTTTTTT.

The chain employs TRBV4-3 and TRBJ1-4; 7 bases match TRBD1. This CDR3 is 14 amino acids long. The V gene's germline CDR1 is LGHNA and CDR2 YSLEER. J lost 8 bases, V lost 0 bases, and 3 bases had no gene match. The CDR3 DNA follows: TGCGCCAGCAGCCAAGATACAGGGGCAGAAAAACTGTTTTTT. Translated: CASSQDTGAEKLFF.

The chain is built from TRBV9 and TRBJ2-3; D is possibly TRBD2 (6 bases). The CDR3 has 13 residues. The V and J ends lost 10 bases and 2 bases respectively, with 14 bases between them. Germline V lookup: CDR1 SGDLS, CDR2 YYNGEE. The CDR3 region has the DNA TGTGCCTCCTCTGGGGGGTCCACAGATACGCAGTATTTT. It yields the protein CASSGGSTDTQYF.

The rearrangement uses TRBV15 and TRBJ2-1; 9 bases agree with TRBD2. With 0 bases clipped from V and 7 bases from J, the junction kept 4 bases outside the gene matches. From germline, CDR1 is LNHNV and CDR2 YYDKDF (reference sequence). This CDR3 is built from 15 residues. DNA for the CDR3: TGTGCCACCAGCAGAGATCTAGCGGGGAGAAATGAGCAGTTCTTC. Residues: CATSRDLAGRNEQFF.

The chain is built from TRBV2 and TRBJ1-2; unclear D gene. CDR3 length equals 12 residues. CDR1 SNHLY and CDR2 FYNNEI come from the germline V gene. The V and J ends lost 6 bases and 0 bases respectively, with 5 bases between them. The DNA for the CDR3 is TGTGCCAGCAGGCTAGCTAACTATGGCTACACCTTC. Protein sequence: CASRLANYGYTF.

J is TRBJ1-5 and V is TRBV19; 7 bases map to TRBD1. Trimming cost V 10 bases and J 0 bases; bases outside gene matches: 6. This CDR3 spans 14 amino acids. Germline values: CDR1 LNHDA, CDR2 SQIVND (reference sequence). In nucleotides, the CDR3 is TGTGCCACCTCAACAGGGGATAGCAATCAGCCCCAGCATTTT. Translation gives CATSTGDSNQPQHF.

V is TRBV7-8 and J is TRBJ1-2, with 9 bases matching TRBD1. CDR3 length: 16 residues. CDR1 is SGHVS, CDR2 FQNEAQ, per germline. After removal of 5 bases from V and 7 bases from J, the junction contained 14 bases not matched to a gene. The CDR3 is CASSRNSGTGSGGYTF. CDR3 nucleotides: TGTGCCAGCAGCAGAAACTCCGGGACAGGGTCTGGTGGCTACACCTTC.

A single count supports this clone. J is TRBJ2-7 and V is TRBV7-9, with a weak D call TRBD1 (6 bases). CDR1 is SEHNR and CDR2 is FQNEAQ in the germline V gene (reference sequence). The V and J ends lost 2 bases and 0 bases respectively, with 11 bases between them. CDR3 length: 15 residues. CDR3 in amino acids: CASSLSGARSYEQYF. The DNA for the CDR3 is TGTGCCAGCAGCTTATCAGGGGCACGCTCCTACGAGCAGTACTTC.

This chain connects TRBV19 to TRBJ1-2; D possibly corresponds to TRBD1 (5 bases). The germline V gene has CDR1 LNHDA and CDR2 SQIVND (reference sequence). The CDR3 contains 11 residues. Between the trimmed V and J ends, which lost 10 bases and 8 bases, there was a span of 14 bases. The CDR3 DNA sequence: TGTGCCACTCGACTCAGGGAAGGCTACACCTTC. Translating it yields CATRLREGYTF.

The V call is TRBV6-2 or TRBV6-3, the J call TRBJ2-7; perhaps TRBD2 as D (5 bases). Trimming took off 8 bases at V and 1 base at J, with 18 bases between the two ends. CDR3 length equals 15 residues. CDR1 and CDR2 (germline): MNHEY, SVGEGT. In DNA, the CDR3 is TGTGCCAGCCGCCTAAGGAGCGGAGGTTCCTACGAGCAGTACTTC. Its translation: CASRLRSGGSYEQYF.

The chain combines TRBV5-1 with TRBJ2-2; D gene unclear. This CDR3 spans 14 amino acids. The V and J ends lost 4 bases and 5 bases respectively, with 12 bases between them. Germline V lookup: CDR1 SGHRS, CDR2 YFSETQ. The CDR3 loop reads CASSKQDGTGELFF. The CDR3 DNA sequence: TGCGCCAGCAGCAAGCAGGATGGTACCGGGGAGCTGTTTTTT.

V usage is TRBV21-1 and J usage is TRBJ1-4. TRBV21-1 is flagged as a pseudogene. The CDR3 runs 17 residues. The CDR3 DNA sequence: TGTGCCAGCAGCAAAGCGGGGGGGATCCCAACTAATGAAAAACTGTTTTTT. Residues: CASSKAGGIPTNEKLFF.

The J gene is TRBJ1-1, the V gene TRBV9, with D perhaps TRBD1 (5 bases). The germline V and J ends were trimmed by 4 bases and 4 bases, with 11 bases remaining between them. Germline V gene lookup returns CDR1 SGDLS and CDR2 YYNGEE. The CDR3 sequence is 13 residues long. The CDR3 DNA follows: TGTGCCAGCAGCCCGCAGGGTATCACTGAAGCTTTCTTT. It is translated as CASSPQGITEAFF. Together with reference TRBV9 and TRBJ1-1, the CDR3 gives the full variable domain: DSGVTQTPKHLITATGQRVTLRCSPRSGDLSVYWYQQSLDQGLQFLIQYYNGEERAKGNILERFSAQQFPDLHSELNLSSLELGDSALYFCASSPQGITEAFFGQGTRLTVV.

V usage is TRBV9 and J usage is TRBJ2-2, with a tentative D call TRBD2 (5 bases). The CDR3 is 15 amino acids. Deletions cut 5 bases from V and 4 bases from J, with 15 bases between. The V gene's germline CDR1 is SGDLS and CDR2 YYNGEE. CDR3 nucleotide sequence: TGTGCCAGCAGTGATGTCGAGGGCGGCACCGGGGAGCTGTTTTTT. Its protein is CASSDVEGGTGELFF. Combining the CDR3 with reference TRBV9 and TRBJ2-2 gives the whole variable domain DSGVTQTPKHLITATGQRVTLRCSPRSGDLSVYWYQQSLDQGLQFLIQYYNGEERAKGNILERFSAQQFPDLHSELNLSSLELGDSALYFCASSDVEGGTGELFFGEGSRLTVL.